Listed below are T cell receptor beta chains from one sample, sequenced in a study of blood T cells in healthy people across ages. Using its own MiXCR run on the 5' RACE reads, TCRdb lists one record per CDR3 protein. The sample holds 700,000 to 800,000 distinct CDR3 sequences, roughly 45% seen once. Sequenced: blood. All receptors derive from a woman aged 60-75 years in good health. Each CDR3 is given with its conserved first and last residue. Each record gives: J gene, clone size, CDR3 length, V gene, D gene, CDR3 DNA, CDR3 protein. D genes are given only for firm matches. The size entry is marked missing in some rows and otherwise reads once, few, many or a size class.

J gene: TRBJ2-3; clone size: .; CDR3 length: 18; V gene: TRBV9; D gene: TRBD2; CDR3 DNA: TGTGCCAGCAGCATCGGGACTAGCGGCCTTAAGATGACAGATACGCAGTATTTT; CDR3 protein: CASSIGTSGLKMTDTQYF
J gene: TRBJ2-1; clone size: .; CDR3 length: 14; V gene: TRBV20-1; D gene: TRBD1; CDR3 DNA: TGCAGTGCCCTCGTACAGGGGGGCTACAATGAGCAGTTCTTC; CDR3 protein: CSALVQGGYNEQFF
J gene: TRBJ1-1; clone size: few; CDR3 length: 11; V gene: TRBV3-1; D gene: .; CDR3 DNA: TGTGCCAGCAGCCTACAGGCTGAAGCTTTCTTT; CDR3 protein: CASSLQAEAFF
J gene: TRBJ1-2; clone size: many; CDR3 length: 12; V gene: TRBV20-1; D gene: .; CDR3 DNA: TGCAGTGCGGAACGGGTGGACTATGGCTACACCTTC; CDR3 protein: CSAERVDYGYTF
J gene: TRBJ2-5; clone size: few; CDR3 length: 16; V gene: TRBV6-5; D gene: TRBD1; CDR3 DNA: TGTGCCAGCAGTTATTTTGGACAGGGACCACAAGAGACCCAGTACTTC; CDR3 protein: CASSYFGQGPQETQYF
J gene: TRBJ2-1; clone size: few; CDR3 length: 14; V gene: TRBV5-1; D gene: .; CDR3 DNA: TGCGCCAGCAGCTTCCAGTTGGGGGATGGGGAGCAGTTCTTC; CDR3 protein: CASSFQLGDGEQFF
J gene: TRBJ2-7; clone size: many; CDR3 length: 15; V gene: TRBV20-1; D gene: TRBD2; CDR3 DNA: TGCAGTGCCATGACGACTAGCGGGGGGACCTACGAGCAGTACTTC; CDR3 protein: CSAMTTSGGTYEQYF
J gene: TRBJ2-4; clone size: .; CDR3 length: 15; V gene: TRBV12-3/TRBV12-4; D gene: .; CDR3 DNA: TGTGCCAGCAGTTTCTTGGAAGGGGGAGGGAACATTCAGTACTTC; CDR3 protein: CASSFLEGGGNIQYF
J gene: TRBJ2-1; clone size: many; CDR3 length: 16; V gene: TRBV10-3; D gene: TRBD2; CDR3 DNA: TGTGCCATCCTTGGGACTAGCGGGAGTTCCTACAATGAGCAGTTCTTC; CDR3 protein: CAILGTSGSSYNEQFF
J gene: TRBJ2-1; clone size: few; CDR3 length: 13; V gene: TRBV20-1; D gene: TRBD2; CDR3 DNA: TGCAGTGCCCAAATAGCGGGAGACAATGAGCAGTTCTTC; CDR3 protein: CSAQIAGDNEQFF
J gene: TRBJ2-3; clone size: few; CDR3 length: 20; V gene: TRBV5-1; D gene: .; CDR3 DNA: TGCGCCAGCAGCTCGCAGACAGGGACTCCGTCCGTTCTCAGCACAGATACGCAGTATTTT; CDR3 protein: CASSSQTGTPSVLSTDTQYF
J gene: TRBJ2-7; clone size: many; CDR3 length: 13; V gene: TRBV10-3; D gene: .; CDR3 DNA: TGTGCCATCAGTGAGTTGGGGGCCTACGAGCAGTACTTC; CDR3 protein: CAISELGAYEQYF
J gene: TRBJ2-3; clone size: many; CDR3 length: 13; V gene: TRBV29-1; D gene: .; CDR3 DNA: TGCAGCGTTGATCGTTCCAACACAGATACGCAGTATTTT; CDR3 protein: CSVDRSNTDTQYF
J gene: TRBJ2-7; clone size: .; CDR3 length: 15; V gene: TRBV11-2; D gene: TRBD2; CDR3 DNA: TGTGCCAGCAGCTCCGCGGGGGAAGAAACCTACGAGCAGTACTTC; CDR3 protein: CASSSAGEETYEQYF
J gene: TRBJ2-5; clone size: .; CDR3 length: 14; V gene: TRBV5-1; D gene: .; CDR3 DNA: TGCGCCAGCAGCTTGTTTGACAGACAAGAGACCCAGTACTTC; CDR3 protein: CASSLFDRQETQYF
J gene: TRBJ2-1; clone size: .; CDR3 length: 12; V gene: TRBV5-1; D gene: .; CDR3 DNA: TGCGCCAGCAGCACCACTCGGAATGAGCAGTTCTTC; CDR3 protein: CASSTTRNEQFF
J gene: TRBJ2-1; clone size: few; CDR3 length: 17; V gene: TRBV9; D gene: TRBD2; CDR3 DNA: TGTGCCAGCAGCGTAGATGTAGCGGGGGGGATTGTTAATGAGCAGTTCTTC; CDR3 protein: CASSVDVAGGIVNEQFF
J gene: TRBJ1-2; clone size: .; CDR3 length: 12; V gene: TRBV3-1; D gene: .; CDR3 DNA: TGTGCCAGCAGCCAACCAACAGGGGGCTACACCTTC; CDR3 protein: CASSQPTGGYTF
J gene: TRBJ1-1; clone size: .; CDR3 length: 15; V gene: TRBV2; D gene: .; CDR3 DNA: TGTGCCAGCAGTGGGATTGAACAGGGAGAGACTGAAGCTTTCTTT; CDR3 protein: CASSGIEQGETEAFF
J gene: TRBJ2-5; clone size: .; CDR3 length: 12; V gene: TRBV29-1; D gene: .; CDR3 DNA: TGCAGCGTTCGGGCCTCACGCGAGACCCAGTACTTC; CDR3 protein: CSVRASRETQYF
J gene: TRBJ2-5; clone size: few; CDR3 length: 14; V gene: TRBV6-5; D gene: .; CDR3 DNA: TGTGCCAGCAGTTACGGGGGGCTACAAGAGACCCAGTACTTC; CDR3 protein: CASSYGGLQETQYF
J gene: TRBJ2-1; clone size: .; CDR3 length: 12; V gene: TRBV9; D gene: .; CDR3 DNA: TGTGCCAGCAGCGCTCCCTACAATGAGCAGTTCTTC; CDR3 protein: CASSAPYNEQFF
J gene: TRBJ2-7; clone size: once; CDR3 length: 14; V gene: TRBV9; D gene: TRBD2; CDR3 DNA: TGTGCCAGCAGCGTAGCTAGCGGCTACTACGAGCAGTACTTC; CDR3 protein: CASSVASGYYEQYF
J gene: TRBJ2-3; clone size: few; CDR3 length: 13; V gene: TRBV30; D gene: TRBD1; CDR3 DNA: TGTGCCTGCTCAGGGGGCGCAGAGGATACGCAGTATTTT; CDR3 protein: CACSGGAEDTQYF
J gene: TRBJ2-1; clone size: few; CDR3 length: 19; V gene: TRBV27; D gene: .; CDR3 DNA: TGTGCCAGCACCCCCGAGGGGGTAGTGGCGATAAGCGCCTACAATGAGCAGTTCTTC; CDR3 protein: CASTPEGVVAISAYNEQFF
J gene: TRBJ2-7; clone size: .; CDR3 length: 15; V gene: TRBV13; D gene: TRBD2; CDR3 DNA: TGTGCCAGCAGTTTTCTAGCGGGAGAGAGTAGCGAGCAGTACTTC; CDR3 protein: CASSFLAGESSEQYF
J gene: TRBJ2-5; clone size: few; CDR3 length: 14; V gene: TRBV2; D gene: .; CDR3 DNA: TGTGCCAGCAGTGAGGATAGCGGACAAGAGACCCAGTACTTC; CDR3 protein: CASSEDSGQETQYF
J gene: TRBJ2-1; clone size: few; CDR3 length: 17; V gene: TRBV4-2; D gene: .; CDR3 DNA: TGTGCCAGCAGCCAAGAGGGAGCGGCAGGGTCCTACAATGAGCAGTTCTTC; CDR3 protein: CASSQEGAAGSYNEQFF
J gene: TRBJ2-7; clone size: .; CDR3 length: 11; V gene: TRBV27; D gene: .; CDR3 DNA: TGTGCCAGCAGAAACCTCTACGAGCAGTACTTC; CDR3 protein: CASRNLYEQYF
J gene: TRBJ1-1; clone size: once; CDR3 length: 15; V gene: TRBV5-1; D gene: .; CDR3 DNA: TGCGCCAGCAGCCTAGGACTGGGGGTGAACACTGAAGCTTTCTTT; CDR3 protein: CASSLGLGVNTEAFF
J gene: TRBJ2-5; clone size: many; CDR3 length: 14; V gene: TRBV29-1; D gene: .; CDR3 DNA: TGCAGCGTTGAAGAGGGTGGGGACCCGTGGACCCAGTACTTC; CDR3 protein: CSVEEGGDPWTQYF